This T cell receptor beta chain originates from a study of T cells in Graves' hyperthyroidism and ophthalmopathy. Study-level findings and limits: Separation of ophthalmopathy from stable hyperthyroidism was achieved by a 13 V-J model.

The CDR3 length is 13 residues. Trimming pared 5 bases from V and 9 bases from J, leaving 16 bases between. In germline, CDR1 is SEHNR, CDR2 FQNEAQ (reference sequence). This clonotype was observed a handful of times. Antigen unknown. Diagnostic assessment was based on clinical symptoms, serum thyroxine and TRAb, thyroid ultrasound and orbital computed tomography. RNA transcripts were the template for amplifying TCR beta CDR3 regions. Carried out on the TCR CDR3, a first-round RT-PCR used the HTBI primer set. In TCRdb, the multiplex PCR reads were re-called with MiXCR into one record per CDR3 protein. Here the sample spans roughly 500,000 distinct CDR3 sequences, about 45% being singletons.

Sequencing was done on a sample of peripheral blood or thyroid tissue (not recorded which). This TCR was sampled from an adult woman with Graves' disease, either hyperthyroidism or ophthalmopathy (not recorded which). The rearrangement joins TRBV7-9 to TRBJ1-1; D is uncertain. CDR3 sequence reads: CASSPSREGKAFF. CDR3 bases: TGTGCCAGCAGCCCCTCTAGAGAGGGCAAAGCTTTCTTT.